This entry lists 14 T cell receptor beta chains sequenced from one sample in a study of tumor-infiltrating lymphocytes in primary liver carcinoma. TCR beta cDNA came from about 500 ng total RNA, primed with a constant-region primer. The TCR beta library was amplified through three nested multiplex PCR rounds in a modified ARM-PCR procedure. The first two PCR rounds, nine to ten cycles each, used TRBV1-TRBV30 forward primers and a C-beta reverse primer. From the multiplex PCR reads, TCRdb called clonotypes with MiXCR, one entry per CDR3 protein. The top ten clones hold around 8.5% of a sample with fewer than 150,000 distinct CDR3 sequences, 50% to 65% of them seen once. Bulk tissue was left unsorted, and RNA and DNA were co-extracted from 20-30 mg of it. Material for sequencing was liver tumor tissue from sampling region 1. Subset here: tumor region T1, superior pole. Receptors originate from a woman aged 55-69 years with primary liver carcinoma and hepatitis B virus infection.

Many counts were recorded for this clonotype. V usage is TRBV4-1 and J usage is TRBJ2-7; perhaps TRBD2 as D (6 bases). Trimming stripped 5 bases from V and 7 bases from J, with 21 bases between. CDR3 length: 15 residues. Germline CDR1 is MGHRA and CDR2 is YSYEKL. The CDR3 spells CASSNGISGVGEQYF. Written as DNA, the CDR3 is TGCGCCAGCAGCAATGGGATCTCGGGGGTCGGGGAGCAGTACTTC.

About this clonotype itself: A junction end diverges from the germline sequence, so it may reflect a read error. CDR3 residues: CASGPQGWGYTF. In DNA form, the CDR3 reads TGTGCCAGCGGCCCACAGGGGTGGGGCTATACCTTC. The V call is TRBV11-2, the J call TRBJ1-2; 7 bases fit TRBD1. The CDR3 covers 12 residues. Germline assignment: CDR1 SGHAT and CDR2 FQNNGV.

Of note for this clonotype: Given a much more abundant clone one base away, this may be a read error. This sequence joins TRBV4-1 and TRBJ2-2; no clear D gene. The CDR3 has 15 amino acids. CDR1 is MGHRA and CDR2 is YSYEKL in the germline V gene. The CDR3 protein is CASSPEAANTGELFF. The CDR3 region has the DNA TGTGCCAGCAGCCCCGAGGCGGCGAACACCGGGGAGCTGTTTTTT.

About this clonotype itself: Given the absence of the conserved phenylalanine or tryptophan at the CDR3 end, a read error is likely. The V and J genes are TRBV11-2 and TRBJ2-3; D is possibly TRBD2 (5 bases). The CDR3 totals 14 residues. In germline, CDR1 is SGHAT, CDR2 FQNNGV. The CDR3: CASGLGGFTDTQYL. In DNA form, the CDR3 reads TGTGCCAGCGGCTTAGGAGGTTTTACAGATACGCAGTATTTG.

Notes on this clonotype: At one end the junction does not follow the germline gene, possibly because of a read error. CDR3 residues: CATSFRLGRTDTHYF. DNA for the CDR3: TGTGCCACCAGCTTCCGACTAGGACGCACAGATACGCACTATTTT. The chain recombines TRBV11-2 with TRBJ2-3, with TRBD2 as a possible D gene (6 bases). Germline values: CDR1 SGHAT, CDR2 FQNNGV. CDR3 length: 15 residues.

On this clonotype: At one end, the junction sequence differs from germline, possibly due to a read error. The chain uses TRBV11-2 and TRBJ1-5; TRBD1 matches 9 bases. The CDR3 is 14 residues long. Germline V gene lookup returns CDR1 SGHAT and CDR2 FQNNGV. The CDR3, as DNA: TGTGCCGGCAGCTTAGACAGGGGGACCCAGCCCCAGCATTTT. It yields the protein CAGSLDRGTQPQHF.

The rearrangement links TRBV12-3 or TRBV12-4 to TRBJ2-3; D unresolved. There are 16 residues in the CDR3. The ends were cut back, 2 bases at V and 4 bases at J, with 16 bases in the middle. The CDR3 loop reads CASSLSRPLRSDTQYF. The CDR3 coding sequence is TGTGCCAGCAGTTTATCCAGACCGTTGCGTTCAGATACGCAGTATTTT.

Concerning this clonotype: One base away lies a much larger clone, so this may be a sequencing read error. V gene TRBV10-2 combines with J gene TRBJ1-1; D not resolved. Trimming cost V 1 base and J 4 bases, with 7 bases left between them. Germline CDR1 and CDR2: WSHSY and SAAADI. This CDR3 is 13 amino acids long. Written as DNA, the CDR3 is TGCGCCAGCAGTGAGTTCGGGATCACTGAAGCTTTCTTT. Its protein product is CASSEFGITEAFF.

This clonotype came up many times. The chain uses TRBV24-1 and TRBJ2-1, with TRBD1 matching 8 bases. Germline-derived CDR1 and CDR2 are KGHDR and SFDVKD. Germline trimming cut 4 bases from V and 0 bases from J; bases unmatched to any gene: 10. The CDR3 runs to 18 residues. Here the CDR3 reads CATSDSLRTGGSYNEQFF. The DNA for the CDR3 is TGTGCCACCAGTGACTCCCTTCGTACAGGGGGCTCCTACAATGAGCAGTTCTTC.

Regarding this clonotype: Just one base apart from a much larger clone, this may be a read error. The conserved final phenylalanine or tryptophan is absent from the CDR3, which likely points to a read error. J is TRBJ2-1 and V is TRBV12-3 or TRBV12-4; unclear D gene. The CDR3 totals 13 residues. V shed 2 bases and J shed 8 bases, with 10 bases lying between them. The CDR3 region has the DNA TGTGCCAGCAGTTTAAAGTGGAGCGATGAGCAGTTCCTC. This sequence encodes CASSLKWSDEQFL.

On this clonotype itself: One end of the junction fails to match germline, which may point to a read error. The chain has TRBV11-3 and TRBJ2-7; perhaps D is TRBD1 or TRBD2 (5 bases each). The length of the CDR3 is 17 residues. The germline gives CDR1 SGHNT, CDR2 YENEEA. The CDR3 protein is CTSSLGRGRGKMDDQYF. In nucleotides, the CDR3 is TGTACCAGCAGCTTAGGTCGGGGAAGGGGAAAAATGGACGACCAGTACTTC.

J is TRBJ2-3 and V is TRBV11-2; 13 bases agree with TRBD2. Per the germline V gene, CDR1 is SGHAT and CDR2 is FQNNGV. The CDR3 loop spans 19 amino acids. CDR3 in amino acids: CDGIPGTSGKALFPDTQYF. CDR3 nucleotides: TGTGACGGCATTCCCGGGACTAGCGGGAAGGCCCTTTTCCCAGATACGCAGTATTTT.

CDR3 loop: CASSVQSGSYEQFF. CDR3 nucleotide sequence: TGCGCCAGCAGTGTACAAAGCGGGTCCTATGAGCAGTTCTTC. The chain carries TRBV10-2 and TRBJ2-1; perhaps TRBD2 as D (6 bases). Between the trimmed V and J ends, which lost 4 bases and 8 bases, there was a span of 15 bases. Germline values: CDR1 WSHSY, CDR2 SAAADI. The CDR3 covers 14 residues.

This clonotype was counted once. One junction end does not reproduce the germline sequence, and a read error may be involved. J is TRBJ2-3 and V is TRBV4-1; tentative D call: TRBD2 (6 bases). The CDR3 sequence is 15 residues long. From germline, CDR1 is MGHRA and CDR2 YSYEKL. The CDR3 DNA sequence: TGCGCCAGCAACCAAGATTTGGGGGACTGGTATGCGCAGTATTTT. It codes for CASNQDLGDWYAQYF.